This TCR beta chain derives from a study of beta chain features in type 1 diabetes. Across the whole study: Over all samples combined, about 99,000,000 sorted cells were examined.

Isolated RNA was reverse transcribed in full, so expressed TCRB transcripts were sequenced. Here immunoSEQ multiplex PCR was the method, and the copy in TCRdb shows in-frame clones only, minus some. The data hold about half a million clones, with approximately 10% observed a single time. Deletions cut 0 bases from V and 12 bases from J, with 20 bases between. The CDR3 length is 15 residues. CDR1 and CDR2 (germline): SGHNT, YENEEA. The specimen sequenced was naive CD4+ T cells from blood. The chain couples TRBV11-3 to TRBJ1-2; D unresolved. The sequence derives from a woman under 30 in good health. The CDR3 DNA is TGTGCCAGCAGCTTAGATCACGGGCAGGCGGGATTGGACACCTTC. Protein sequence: CASSLDHGQAGLDTF.